The 20 T cell receptor beta chains listed next were all sequenced from one sample in a study of regulatory T cells in long-lasting Graves disease. Sample time point: persistent/refractory GD, antithyroid drugs over 5 years with positive TRAb. Construction of the TCR library relied on RNA isolated from PBMCs. Building of the TCR beta libraries involved iRepertoire HTBI primers and Arm-PCR of CDR3 regions. One entry per CDR3 protein, called by TCRdb with MiXCR from the multiplex PCR reads. The sample gives a few hundred thousand distinct CDR3 sequences, 20% to 25% of which show up once; 25% to 30% is in the top ten. Here the sequenced sample was peripheral blood mononuclear cells (PBMCs), taken when the disease was refractory, from a patient treated with antithyroid drugs. The receptors derive from a woman between 40 and 55 years old with Graves disease.

The genes are TRBV2 and TRBJ2-1; tentative D call: TRBD1 (6 bases). The germline V and J ends were trimmed by 4 bases and 4 bases, with 14 bases remaining between them. Germline V lookup: CDR1 SNHLY, CDR2 FYNNEI. The CDR3 loop spans 15 amino acids. The CDR3 is CASSVLGTNYNEQFF. CDR3 DNA sequence: TGTGCCAGCAGTGTATTGGGGACAAATTACAATGAGCAGTTCTTC.

The sample holds many counts of this clonotype. This chain connects TRBV27 to TRBJ1-4; D ambiguous. The CDR3 is 15 residues long. Trimming shortened V by 6 bases and J by 5 bases, and 16 bases separated the two germline ends. Germline CDR1 MNHEY, CDR2 SMNVEV (reference sequence). CDR3 region: CASRRISMPNEKLFF. CDR3 nucleotide sequence: TGTGCCAGCAGGCGCATCTCTATGCCGAATGAAAAACTGTTTTTT.

The CDR3 DNA reads as TGTGCCAGTATTGCAACCGTCACGAGAAACACTGAAGCTTTCTTT. Residues: CASIATVTRNTEAFF. The chain joins TRBV19 to TRBJ1-1; D unresolved. CDR1 is LNHDA, CDR2 SQIVND, per germline (reference sequence). Trimming pared 7 bases from V and 2 bases from J, leaving 17 bases between. The CDR3 sequence is 15 residues long. Together with reference TRBV19 and TRBJ1-1, the CDR3 gives the full variable domain: DGGITQSPKYLFRKEGQNVTLSCEQNLNHDAMYWYRQDPGQGLRLIYYSQIVNDFQKGDIAEGYSVSREKKESFPLTVTSAQKNPTAFYLCASIATVTRNTEAFFGQGTRLTVV.

V usage is TRBV15 and J usage is TRBJ2-3, with D uncertain. V dropped 5 bases and J dropped 2 bases, with 14 bases sitting between them. The CDR3 runs to 15 residues. Germline V CDR1 and CDR2: LNHNV, YYDKDF (reference sequence). In DNA form, the CDR3 reads TGTGCCACCAGCCCTTACTCCAAACTCACAGATACGCAGTATTTT. It codes for CATSPYSKLTDTQYF.

V is TRBV11-2 and J is TRBJ2-5; 7 positions match TRBD2. With 5 bases clipped from V and 2 bases from J, the junction kept 14 bases outside the gene matches. CDR1 SGHAT and CDR2 FQNNGV come from the germline V gene. The CDR3 length is 17 residues. CDR3 nucleotide sequence: TGTGCCAGCAGCGCACGCTGGCGGGACGGGAGGCAAGAGACCCAGTACTTC. It yields the protein CASSARWRDGRQETQYF.

To note about this clonotype: A read error is possible here, since a much larger clone lies one base away. The CDR3: CSVKAGTLRTGELFF. CDR3 nucleotide sequence: TGCAGTGTTAAAGCCGGGACATTAAGGACCGGGGAGCTGTTTTTT. The chain employs TRBV20-1 and TRBJ2-2, with D possibly being TRBD1 (6 bases). CDR3 length: 15 residues. The V and J ends lost 7 bases and 5 bases respectively, with 20 bases between them. CDR1 is DFQATT, CDR2 SNEGSKA, per germline (reference sequence).

This clonotype appeared a few times. V and J are TRBV19 and TRBJ1-3; D uncertain. Germline V gene lookup returns CDR1 LNHDA and CDR2 SQIVND (reference sequence). V shed 0 bases and J shed 2 bases, with 8 bases lying between them. The CDR3 is 15 amino acids. Here the CDR3 reads CASSIDRAAGNTIYF. The CDR3 DNA sequence: TGTGCCAGTAGTATAGATCGGGCGGCTGGAAACACCATATATTTT.

V usage is TRBV12-3 or TRBV12-4 and J usage is TRBJ2-3, with 9 bases lining up with TRBD2. This CDR3 spans 15 amino acids. Germline trimming cut 4 bases from V and 4 bases from J; bases unmatched to any gene: 6. CDR3 DNA: TGTGCCAGCAGTTCTAGCGGGGACATCTCAGATACGCAGTATTTT. Translated: CASSSSGDISDTQYF.

At least ten counts were recorded for this clonotype. V and J are TRBV6-1 and TRBJ2-7; D not certain. Between the trimmed V and J ends, which lost 2 bases and 3 bases, there was a span of 11 bases. From germline, CDR1 is MNHNS and CDR2 SASEGT. This CDR3 spans 14 amino acids. The DNA for the CDR3 is TGTGCCAGCAGTGAATCTAAAAGTTACTACGAGCAGTACTTC. Encoded protein: CASSESKSYYEQYF.

V usage is TRBV27 and J usage is TRBJ2-2, with 12 positions matching TRBD1. Germline CDR1 is MNHEY and CDR2 is SMNVEV (reference sequence). The ends lost 8 bases at V and 4 bases at J; junction bases unmatched: 8. CDR3 length equals 16 residues. The CDR3 DNA follows: TGTGCCAGCCGATTCCCGGGACAGGGGGCCACCGGGGAGCTGTTTTTT. As protein: CASRFPGQGATGELFF.

In its sample, this clonotype was seen many times. V and J are TRBV28 and TRBJ1-2; 10 positions match TRBD1. The CDR3 consists of 14 residues. The V gene's germline CDR1 is MDHEN and CDR2 SYDVKM. With 3 bases clipped from V and 8 bases from J, the junction kept 6 bases outside the gene matches. CDR3 protein: CASSFGDRGGGYTF. The CDR3 coding sequence is TGTGCCAGCAGTTTTGGGGACAGGGGAGGCGGCTACACCTTC.

A few counts support this clonotype. This chain connects TRBV24-1 to TRBJ2-2, with D unresolved. The CDR3 covers 12 residues. V shed 5 bases and J shed 7 bases, with 7 bases lying between them. CDR1 and CDR2 from the germline V gene are KGHDR and SFDVKD. CDR3 sequence: CATSASFGELFF. As DNA, the CDR3 is TGTGCCACCAGTGCCTCATTCGGGGAGCTGTTTTTT.

This clonotype was seen more than once but under ten times. The chain has TRBV6-1 and TRBJ1-2; 7 bases are a match to TRBD1. After removal of 5 bases from V and 7 bases from J, the junction contained 16 bases not matched to a gene. Germline V CDR1 and CDR2: MNHNS, SASEGT. This CDR3 comprises 16 residues. In DNA form, the CDR3 reads TGTGCCAGCAGTCCAGCAGGGGGGTCCGTTCAAGGTGGCTACACCTTC. It translates to CASSPAGGSVQGGYTF.

In this sample, this clonotype turned up many times. The chain combines TRBV6-2 or TRBV6-3 with TRBJ1-5; D not resolved. The CDR3 contains 13 residues. V lost 7 bases, J lost 11 bases, and 18 bases lay in between. Germline loops: CDR1 MNHEY, CDR2 SVGEGT. The CDR3 sequence is CASTLDSVVAQHF. CDR3 nucleotide sequence: TGTGCCAGCACCCTTGACTCCGTTGTAGCCCAGCATTTT.

CDR3 DNA: TGTGCCAGCAGTTCCTCCGTCGGGACAGGGGGTGGAAAGCCCCAGCATTTT. As protein: CASSSSVGTGGGKPQHF. This rearrangement joins TRBV28 to TRBJ1-5; 11 bases are shared with TRBD1. The trim removed 4 bases at V and 8 bases at J, leaving 13 bases unmatched. The CDR3 consists of 17 residues. Germline CDR1 MDHEN, CDR2 SYDVKM. The complete variable domain, with remaining parts taken from reference TRBV28 and TRBJ1-5, reads DVKVTQSSRYLVKRTGEKVFLECVQDMDHENMFWYRQDPGLGLRLIYFSYDVKMKEKGDIPEGYSVSREKKERFSLILESASTNQTSMYLCASSSSVGTGGGKPQHFGDGTRLSIL.

This chain connects TRBV6-5 to TRBJ2-1; D remains unclear. This CDR3 has 16 amino acids. Germline CDR1 reads MNHEY; CDR2 reads SVGAGI. V lost 0 bases to trimming and J lost 1 base, with 10 bases between them. CDR3 amino acids: CASSYSYWPSYNEQFF. The CDR3 nucleotides are TGTGCCAGCAGTTACTCCTACTGGCCTTCCTACAATGAGCAGTTCTTC.

This clonotype was seen ten or more times. V gene TRBV27 combines with J gene TRBJ1-5, with TRBD1 as a possible D gene (6 bases). This CDR3 has 16 amino acids. Between the trimmed V and J ends, which lost 6 bases and 3 bases, there was a span of 18 bases. In germline, CDR1 is MNHEY, CDR2 SMNVEV (reference sequence). The chain's CDR3 is CASRSSRGMNNQPQHF. The CDR3 DNA is TGTGCCAGCAGGAGTTCCAGGGGAATGAACAATCAGCCCCAGCATTTT.

The rearrangement joins TRBV4-2 to TRBJ2-7; TRBD1 matches at 10 bases. Germline CDR1 is LGHNA and CDR2 is YNFKEQ. With 0 bases clipped from V and 3 bases from J, the junction kept 5 bases outside the gene matches. There are 16 residues in the CDR3. As DNA, the CDR3 is TGTGCCAGCAGCCAAGATGAGGGACAGGGGCTCTACGAGCAGTACTTC. This translates into CASSQDEGQGLYEQYF.

This clonotype was detected a few times. The rearrangement links TRBV19 to TRBJ1-1; 9 positions match TRBD1. This CDR3 has 15 residues. Trimming took 10 bases from V and 0 from J; bases not matched to a gene: 9. Germline CDR1 is LNHDA and CDR2 is SQIVND (reference sequence). The CDR3 sequence is CATMDRGYVNTEAFF. The CDR3 nucleotides read TGTGCCACCATGGACAGGGGATACGTGAACACTGAAGCTTTCTTT.

Remarks on this clonotype: One base away lies a much larger clone, so this may be a sequencing read error. This chain joins TRBV20-1 and TRBJ2-2; D perhaps matches TRBD1 (6 bases). Germline V CDR1 and CDR2: DFQATT, SNEGSKA (reference sequence). This CDR3 comprises 14 residues. The CDR3 DNA is TGCAGTGCTAGAGAACAGGGTGACACCAGGGAGCTGTTTTTT. Translation gives CSAREQGDTRELFF.